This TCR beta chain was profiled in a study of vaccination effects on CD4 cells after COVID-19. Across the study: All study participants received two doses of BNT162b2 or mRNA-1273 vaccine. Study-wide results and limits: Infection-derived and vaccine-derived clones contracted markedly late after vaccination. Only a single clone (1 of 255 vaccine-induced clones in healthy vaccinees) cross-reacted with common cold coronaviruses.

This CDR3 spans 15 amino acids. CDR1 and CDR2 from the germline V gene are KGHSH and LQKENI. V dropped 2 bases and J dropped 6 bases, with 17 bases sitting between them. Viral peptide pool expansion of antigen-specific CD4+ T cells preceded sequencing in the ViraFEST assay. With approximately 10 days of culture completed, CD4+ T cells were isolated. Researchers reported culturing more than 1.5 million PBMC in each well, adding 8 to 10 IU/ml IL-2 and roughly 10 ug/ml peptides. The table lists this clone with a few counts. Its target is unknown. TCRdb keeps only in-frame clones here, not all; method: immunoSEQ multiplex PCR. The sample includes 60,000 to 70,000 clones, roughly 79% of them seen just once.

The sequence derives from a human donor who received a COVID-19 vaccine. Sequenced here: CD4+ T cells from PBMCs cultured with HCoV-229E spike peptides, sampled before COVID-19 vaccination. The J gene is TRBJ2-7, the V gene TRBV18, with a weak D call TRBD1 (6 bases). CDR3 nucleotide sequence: TGTGCCAGCTCACCAAACACAGGGAGAGTAGCCGAGCAGTACGTC. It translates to CASSPNTGRVAEQYV.